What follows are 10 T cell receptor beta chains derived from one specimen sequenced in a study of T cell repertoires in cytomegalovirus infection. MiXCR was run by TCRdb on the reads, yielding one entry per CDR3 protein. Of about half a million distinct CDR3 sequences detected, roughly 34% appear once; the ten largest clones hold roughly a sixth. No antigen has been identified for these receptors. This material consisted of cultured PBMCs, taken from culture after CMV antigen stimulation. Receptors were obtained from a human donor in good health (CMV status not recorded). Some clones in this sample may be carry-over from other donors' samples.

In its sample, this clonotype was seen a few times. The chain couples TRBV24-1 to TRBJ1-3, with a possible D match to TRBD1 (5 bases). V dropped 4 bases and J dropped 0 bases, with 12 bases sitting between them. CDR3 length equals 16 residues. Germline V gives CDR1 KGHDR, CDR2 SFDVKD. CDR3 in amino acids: CATSEGGLTSGNTIYF. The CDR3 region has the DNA TGTGCCACCAGTGAGGGGGGACTGACCTCTGGAAACACCATATATTTT.

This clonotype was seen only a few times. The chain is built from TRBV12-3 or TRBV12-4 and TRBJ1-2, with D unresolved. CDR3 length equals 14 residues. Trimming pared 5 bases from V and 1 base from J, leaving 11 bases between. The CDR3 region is CASSPSGINYGYTF. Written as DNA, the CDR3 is TGTGCCAGCAGTCCGTCCGGGATTAACTATGGCTACACCTTC.

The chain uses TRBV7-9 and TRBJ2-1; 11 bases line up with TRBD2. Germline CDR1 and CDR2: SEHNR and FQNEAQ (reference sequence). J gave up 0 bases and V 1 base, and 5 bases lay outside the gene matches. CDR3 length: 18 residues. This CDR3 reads CASSLGLAGPSSYNEQFF. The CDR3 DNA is TGTGCCAGCAGCTTAGGACTAGCGGGACCGAGCTCCTACAATGAGCAGTTCTTC.

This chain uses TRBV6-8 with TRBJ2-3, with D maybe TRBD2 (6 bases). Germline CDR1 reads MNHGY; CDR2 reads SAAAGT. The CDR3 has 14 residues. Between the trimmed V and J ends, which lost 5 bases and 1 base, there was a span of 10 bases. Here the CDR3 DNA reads TGTGCCAGCAGTCGGGACTGGGGCACAGATACGCAGTATTTT. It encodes CASSRDWGTDTQYF.

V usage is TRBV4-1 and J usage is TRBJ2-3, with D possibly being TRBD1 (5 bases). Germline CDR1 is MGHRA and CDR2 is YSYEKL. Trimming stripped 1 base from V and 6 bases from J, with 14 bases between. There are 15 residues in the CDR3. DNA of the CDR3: TGCGCCAGCAGCCAAGGAGACAGTGCCACCGATACGCAGTATTTT. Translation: CASSQGDSATDTQYF.

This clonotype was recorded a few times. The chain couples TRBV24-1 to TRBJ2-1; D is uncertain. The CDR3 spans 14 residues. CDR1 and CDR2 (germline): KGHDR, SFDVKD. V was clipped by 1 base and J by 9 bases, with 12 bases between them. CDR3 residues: CATSDFNDVGEQFF. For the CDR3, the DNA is TGTGCCACCAGTGATTTTAATGACGTCGGTGAGCAGTTCTTC.

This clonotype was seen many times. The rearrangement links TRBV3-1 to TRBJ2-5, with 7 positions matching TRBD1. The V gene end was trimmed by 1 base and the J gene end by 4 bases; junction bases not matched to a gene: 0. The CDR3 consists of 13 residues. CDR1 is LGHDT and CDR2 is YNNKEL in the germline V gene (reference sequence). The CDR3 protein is CASSQGQGETQYF. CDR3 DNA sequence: TGTGCCAGCAGCCAAGGACAGGGAGAGACCCAGTACTTC.

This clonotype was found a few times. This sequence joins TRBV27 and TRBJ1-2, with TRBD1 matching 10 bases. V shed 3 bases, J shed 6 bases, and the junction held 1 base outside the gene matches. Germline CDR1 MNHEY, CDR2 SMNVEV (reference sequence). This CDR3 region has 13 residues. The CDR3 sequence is CASSLGQGNGYTF. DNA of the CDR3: TGTGCCAGCAGTTTGGGACAGGGGAATGGCTACACCTTC.

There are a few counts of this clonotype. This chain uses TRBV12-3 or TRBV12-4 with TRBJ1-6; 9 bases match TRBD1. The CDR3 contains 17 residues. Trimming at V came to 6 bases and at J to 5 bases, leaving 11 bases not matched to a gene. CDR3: CASRDSDRGGNNSPLHF. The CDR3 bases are TGTGCCAGCAGGGACTCGGACAGGGGAGGGAATAATTCACCCCTCCACTTT.

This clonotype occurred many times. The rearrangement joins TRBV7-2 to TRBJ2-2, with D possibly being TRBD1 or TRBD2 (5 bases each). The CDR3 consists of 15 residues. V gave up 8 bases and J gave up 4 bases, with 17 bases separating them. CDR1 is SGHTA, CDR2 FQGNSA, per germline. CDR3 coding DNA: TGTGCCAGCGTACCGGGGCTAGCTGGCACCGGGGAGCTGTTTTTT. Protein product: CASVPGLAGTGELFF.